Each of the 10 T cell receptor beta chains below was sequenced from the same sample in a study of blood T cell repertoires in COVID-19. Here immunoSEQ multiplex PCR was the method, and the copy in TCRdb shows in-frame clones only, minus some. The data hold 300,000 to 400,000 clones, with approximately 91% observed a single time. The sample comprised peripheral blood. These receptors came from a woman in her sixties or seventies with COVID-19, enrolled during active disease.

This chain joins TRBV7-2 and TRBJ1-6, with D possibly being TRBD1 (6 bases). Trimming took off 5 bases at V and 10 bases at J, with 21 bases between the two ends. The CDR3 totals 16 residues. Germline V gene lookup returns CDR1 SGHTA and CDR2 FQGNSA. The CDR3 DNA reads TGTGCCAGCAGCCGCCCCGGAGGGGAGGGGGGATCACCCCTCCACTTT. Its protein product is CASSRPGGEGGSPLHF.

The chain joins TRBV4-1 to TRBJ2-2; TRBD1 matches 8 bases. The CDR3 contains 17 residues. Losses at the gene ends were 1 base for V and 6 bases for J; bases not matched to a gene: 10. CDR1 is MGHRA, CDR2 YSYEKL, per germline. The DNA of the CDR3 is TGCGCCAGCAGCCAAGGAGGTGCCAGGGGGCTTTCCGGGGAGCTGTTTTTT. It translates to CASSQGGARGLSGELFF.

DNA of the CDR3: TGTGCCAGTAGTTTTCTGGTTCAGGATGAGCAGTTCTTC. This gives the protein CASSFLVQDEQFF. The V call is TRBV19, the J call TRBJ2-1, with D unresolved. This CDR3 has 13 residues. V was cut by 5 bases and J by 8 bases, with 13 bases left in between. The germline V gene has CDR1 LNHDA and CDR2 SQIVND (reference sequence).

V usage is TRBV7-9 and J usage is TRBJ2-7, with D tentatively TRBD1 (5 bases). CDR1 is SEHNR, CDR2 FQNEAQ, per germline (reference sequence). CDR3 length equals 14 residues. The germline V and J ends were trimmed by 4 bases and 3 bases, with 13 bases remaining between them. The CDR3 protein is CASSSLRQFYEQYF. The CDR3 coding sequence is TGTGCCAGCAGCTCCCTGCGACAGTTCTACGAGCAGTACTTC.

The rearrangement links TRBV19 to TRBJ1-1, with 8 bases fitting TRBD1. In germline, CDR1 is LNHDA, CDR2 SQIVND (reference sequence). The V and J ends lost 5 bases and 4 bases, in that order; junction bases with no gene match: 9. CDR3 length: 15 amino acids. This chain's CDR3 is CASSSNPGQATEAFF. The CDR3 DNA sequence: TGTGCCAGTAGTTCTAACCCGGGACAGGCCACTGAAGCTTTCTTT. Using reference TRBV19 and TRBJ1-1 for the parts outside the CDR3, the full variable domain is DGGITQSPKYLFRKEGQNVTLSCEQNLNHDAMYWYRQDPGQGLRLIYYSQIVNDFQKGDIAEGYSVSREKKESFPLTVTSAQKNPTAFYLCASSSNPGQATEAFFGQGTRLTVV.

This clone was found once. J is TRBJ1-2 and V is TRBV5-6; the D is unclear. In germline, CDR1 is SGHDT, CDR2 YYEEEE. The V end was cut by 2 bases, the J end by 5 bases, with 13 bases between. This CDR3 has 14 amino acids. The CDR3 here is CASSFGREVYGYTF. CDR3 nucleotide sequence: TGTGCCAGCAGCTTTGGAAGGGAGGTATATGGCTACACCTTC. The whole variable domain, remainder taken from reference TRBV5-6 and TRBJ1-2, is DAGVTQSPTHLIKTRGQQVTLRCSPKSGHDTVSWYQQALGQGPQFIFQYYEEEERQRGNFPDRFSGHQFPNYSSELNVNALLLGDSALYLCASSFGREVYGYTFGSGTRLTVV.

This chain joins TRBV7-8 and TRBJ1-1; perhaps TRBD1 as D (5 bases). CDR1 and CDR2 from the germline V gene are SGHVS and FQNEAQ. This CDR3 has 15 amino acids. V lost 3 bases, J lost 5 bases, and 16 bases lay in between. The CDR3 bases are TGTGCCAGCAGCTTGTCCCCAGGGATTGGGACTGAAGCTTTCTTT. It codes for CASSLSPGIGTEAFF.

The V and J genes are TRBV5-5 and TRBJ2-2; D is perhaps TRBD2 (6 bases). Germline-derived CDR1 and CDR2 are SGHKS and YYEKEE (reference sequence). This CDR3 region has 15 residues. Between the trimmed V and J ends, which lost 0 bases and 7 bases, there was a span of 13 bases. The CDR3 sequence: CASSLGAGSVGELFF. In DNA, the CDR3 is TGTGCCAGCAGCTTGGGGGCGGGGTCGGTCGGGGAGCTGTTTTTT.

This sequence joins TRBV6-6 and TRBJ2-3; D is perhaps TRBD2 (6 bases). The CDR3 runs to 12 residues. V shed 2 bases and J shed 13 bases, with 13 bases lying between them. Germline CDR1 reads MNHNY; CDR2 reads SVGAGI (reference sequence). The CDR3 is CASSYATWGEYF. The CDR3, as DNA: TGTGCCAGCAGTTACGCCACGTGGGGGGAGTATTTT.

The rearrangement joins TRBV28 to TRBJ1-1; weak D call: TRBD1 (6 bases). The V and J ends lost 8 bases and 1 base respectively, with 11 bases between them. CDR3 length equals 13 residues. The V gene's germline CDR1 is MDHEN and CDR2 SYDVKM. The CDR3 bases are TGTGCCAGCCTCCGGGACACGAACACTGAAGCTTTCTTT. Its translation: CASLRDTNTEAFF.